This TCR beta chain came from a study of T-cell memory formation after mild COVID-19. The CDR3 runs to 14 residues. J was trimmed by 3 bases and V by 6 bases; bases with no gene match: 6. From germline, CDR1 is MNHEY and CDR2 SMNVEV (reference sequence). This clonotype has a single count. Its cognate antigen is unknown. MiXCR, run by TCRdb on the 5' RACE reads, gives a single entry per CDR3 protein. The table includes 250,000 to 350,000 distinct CDR3 sequences, roughly 21% detected once. The study, taken as a whole, reports: Most CD4+ clones that shrank were in CM and EM, while CD8+ ones turned up in EMRA. Researchers found some responding clones in pre-infection memory, a sign that cross-reactive memory joined.

Sequencing input: PBMCs or a T cell subset sorted from them (not recorded which). This chain connects TRBV27 to TRBJ2-5, with TRBD2 matching over 8 bases. This TCR was sampled from a young man who had mild COVID-19 (a few samples of this study predate the infection). Cell type and time point are not known. CDR3 coding DNA: TGTGCCAGCAGAACTCGGCGGGGGGAAGAGACCCAGTACTTC. Protein sequence: CASRTRRGEETQYF.